This TCR beta chain appears in the sequencing data of a study of spatial heterogeneity in lung cancer. Across the whole study: Among detected sequences, beta-chain ones consistently exceeded alpha-chain ones in number. The study found that TCR transcript counts in tumor regions correlated strongly with a matched bulk RNA-seq T cell module score. Each distinct TCR and UMI combination averaged more than ten appearances in raw reads.

The sample's time point: sample taken at primary tumor resection. The V and J ends lost 4 bases and 2 bases respectively, with 17 bases between them. CDR3 size: 16 residues. Germline CDR1 SEHNR, CDR2 FQNEAQ (reference sequence). By share, this clonotype counts as medium-sized (0.01 to 0.1%). The antigen is undetermined. Study-wide findings and caveats: The number of expanded tumor alpha and beta chains correlated with mutation number.

Unique molecular identifiers, one per molecule, were present on every TCR cDNA molecule. TCRdb used MiXCR to reprocess the 5' RACE reads, holding one entry per CDR3 protein. Of a few thousand distinct CDR3 sequences in the sample, about 8.2% were seen once. This sequence originates from a female donor with early-stage non-small cell lung cancer. The rearrangement links TRBV7-9 to TRBJ1-1; tentatively, D is TRBD1 (5 bases). The input for sequencing was lung tumor tissue, taken at surgery. Written as DNA, the CDR3 is TGTGCCAGCAGCTCCCCTGGGTTAGGGGACAACACTGAAGCTTTCTTT. It encodes CASSSPGLGDNTEAFF.